The following is a T cell receptor beta chain sequence with its context. The V gene's germline CDR1 is DFQATT and CDR2 SNEGSKA (reference sequence). The V and J ends lost 1 base and 5 bases respectively, with 4 bases between them. CDR3 length: 11 residues. This entry is derived from a study of T cell changes during pregnancy in multiple sclerosis. Clones were read by immunoSEQ multiplex PCR, and TCRdb kept only the in-frame ones, dropping some. Here the sample spans around 75,000 clones, about 93% being singletons. The TCR was taken from a female donor with multiple sclerosis, enrolled in a pregnancy study. The chain links TRBV20-1 to TRBJ2-3; D call uncertain. The sequences come from CD4+ T cells from peripheral blood mononuclear cells, collected after pregnancy. DNA of the CDR3: TGCAGTGCTAGAGTTATAGATACGCAGTATTTT. Translated: CSARVIDTQYF.